What follows is one TCR beta chain and its context. CDR1 and CDR2 from the germline V gene are SGHKS and YYEKEE (reference sequence). Deletions cut 3 bases from V and 1 base from J, with 13 bases between. CDR3 length equals 15 residues. The data were taken from a study of regulatory T cells in long-lasting Graves disease. Time point here: persistent/refractory GD, antithyroid drugs over 5 years with positive TRAb. Isolated PBMC RNA provided the starting material for the TCR library. Enrollment of patients was through an endocrinology department in Xi'an, China. CDR3 regions were amplified by Arm-PCR using iRepertoire HTBI primers to build TCR beta libraries. TCRdb fed the multiplex PCR reads into MiXCR, producing one record per CDR3 protein. The sample lists 400,000 to 500,000 distinct CDR3 sequences; roughly 21% were seen once.

The source was peripheral blood mononuclear cells (PBMCs), collected when the disease was refractory, from a patient treated with antithyroid drugs. This sequence joins TRBV5-5 and TRBJ1-1; the D is unclear. This receptor was taken from a female donor with Graves disease. In nucleotides, the CDR3 is TGTGCCAGCAGCTACCGGGAGGCGTCGAACACTGAAGCTTTCTTT. Its translation: CASSYREASNTEAFF.